This T cell receptor beta chain was sequenced during a study of OX40 agonist ivuxolimab in advanced cancers. For the study at large: The dose-escalation group included hepatocellular carcinoma, melanoma, renal cell carcinoma and head and neck cancer.

This clone has a single count. Sequencing was performed with immunoSEQ multiplex PCR; in TCRdb, only in-frame clones are kept and a portion is missing. Here the sample spans fewer than 90,000 clones, 70% to 90% being singletons. The CDR3 extends over 14 amino acids. V lost 6 bases and J lost 11, with 21 bases in between. Germline CDR1 and CDR2: SGHVS and FQNEAQ. V is TRBV7-8 and J is TRBJ2-3; D unresolved. The sample in question was CD4+ or CD8+ T cells sorted from blood, obtained in a trial of the OX40 agonist ivuxolimab. The TCR was taken from an adult with an advanced solid tumor such as melanoma, head and neck, liver or kidney cancer. CDR3 residues: CASSLIGPGIGQYF. The CDR3, as DNA: TGTGCCAGCAGTTTGATAGGGCCGGGTATCGGGCAGTATTTT. Looking up the rest from reference TRBV7-8 and TRBJ2-3 gives the full variable domain: GAGVSQSPRYKVAKRGQDVALRCDPISGHVSLFWYQQALGQGPEFLTYFQNEAQLDKSGLPSDRFFAERPEGSVSTLKIQRTQQEDSAVYLCASSLIGPGIGQYFGPGTRLTVL.